One and the same sample provided the 23 T cell receptor beta chains below, sequenced in a study of T cell repertoires in cytomegalovirus infection. Which antigens these TCRs recognize remains unknown. TCRdb re-called the reads through MiXCR, storing one row per CDR3 protein. The table lists 100,000 or so distinct CDR3 sequences, 25% to 30% of them singletons. The specimen was CD8+ T cells from cultured PBMCs, collected from culture after CMV antigen stimulation. All receptors derive from a human donor in good health (CMV status not recorded). Some clones in this sample may be carry-over from other donors' samples.

This clonotype was picked up a small number of times. This chain links TRBV6-6 with TRBJ1-5, with 8 bases aligning to TRBD1. The V segment lost 6 bases and the J segment 7 bases; nucleotides outside the gene matches: 11. Germline loops: CDR1 MNHNY, CDR2 SVGAGI (reference sequence). The CDR3 spans 15 residues. The CDR3 region has the DNA TGTGCCAGCAGCCATCTGACAGGGGCGGACCAGCCCCAGCATTTT. This gives the protein CASSHLTGADQPQHF.

Points on this clonotype: A read error may account for a junction end that differs from germline. The chain combines TRBV11-3 with TRBJ1-2, with TRBD1 as a possible D gene (5 bases). CDR3 length: 13 residues. Germline V gene data show CDR1 as SGHNT and CDR2 as YENEEA. DNA for the CDR3: TGTGCCAGCAGTCAAACGGGGGGTTCTGGCTCCACCTTC. Amino acids: CASSQTGGSGSTF.

The V call is TRBV19, the J call TRBJ2-1; 9 positions match TRBD2. CDR1 and CDR2 (germline): LNHDA, SQIVND (reference sequence). V was pared by 1 base and J by 8 bases, with 0 bases of the junction left unmatched. This CDR3 is 13 amino acids long. The CDR3 is CASSIVAGDEQFF. CDR3 DNA: TGTGCCAGTAGTATAGTAGCGGGGGATGAGCAGTTCTTC.

This clonotype was detected a few times. The chain combines TRBV7-9 with TRBJ2-1; the match to TRBD1 covers 8 bases. Germline values: CDR1 SEHNR, CDR2 FQNEAQ (reference sequence). Unmatched junction bases numbered 6, after V lost 5 bases and J lost 0 bases. This CDR3 region has 16 residues. CDR3 sequence reads: CASSPSGGHSYNEQFF. The CDR3 nucleotides read TGTGCCAGCAGCCCCTCAGGGGGCCACTCCTACAATGAGCAGTTCTTC.

This clonotype was seen only once. V gene TRBV24-1 combines with J gene TRBJ1-1, with 9 bases matching TRBD1. The length of the CDR3 is 15 residues. Per germline, CDR1 KGHDR and CDR2 SFDVKD. J was trimmed by 1 base and V by 2 bases; bases with no gene match: 1. The CDR3 here is CATSDSDRGNTEAFF. CDR3 DNA sequence: TGTGCCACCAGTGATTCGGACAGGGGGAACACTGAAGCTTTCTTT.

The chain couples TRBV27 to TRBJ1-1; no clear D. Germline V gene sequence: CDR1 MNHEY, CDR2 SMNVEV (reference sequence). The CDR3 spans 11 residues. Trimming shortened V by 0 bases and J by 9 bases, and 5 bases separated the two germline ends. The CDR3 sequence is CASSLSGKAFF. The CDR3, as DNA: TGTGCCAGCAGTTTATCGGGAAAAGCTTTCTTT.

This clonotype came up many times. V gene TRBV7-6 combines with J gene TRBJ2-2; D unclear. CDR1 and CDR2 (germline): SGHVS, FNYEAQ. CDR3 length equals 14 residues. Trimming removed 1 base from V and 2 bases from J, with 5 bases in between. The CDR3: CASSLDPNTGELFF. The CDR3 DNA is TGTGCCAGCAGCTTAGACCCAAACACCGGGGAGCTGTTTTTT.

This clonotype was recorded many times. The rearrangement uses TRBV7-6 and TRBJ2-1; TRBD1 agrees at 8 bases. Germline V gene lookup returns CDR1 SGHVS and CDR2 FNYEAQ. The CDR3 is 16 amino acids. V shed 5 bases, J shed 3 bases, and the junction held 9 bases outside the gene matches. CDR3 amino acids: CASSPEAGGFYNEQFF. As DNA, the CDR3 is TGTGCCAGCAGCCCTGAGGCAGGGGGCTTCTACAATGAGCAGTTCTTC.

This clonotype occurred a few times. The V gene is TRBV27, the J gene TRBJ1-2; D remains ambiguous. V was cut by 3 bases and J by 2 bases, with 7 bases left in between. The CDR3 runs to 13 residues. CDR1 is MNHEY, CDR2 SMNVEV, per germline (reference sequence). The CDR3 coding sequence is TGTGCCAGCAGTTTGTCGGGAAACTATGGCTACACCTTC. It encodes CASSLSGNYGYTF.

This clonotype was counted between two and nine times. Here the CDR3 DNA reads TGCGCCAGCAGCCATGACGGGAATCAGCCCCAGCATTTT. Its translation is CASSHDGNQPQHF. The chain joins TRBV4-1 to TRBJ1-5, with D unclear. Germline values: CDR1 MGHRA, CDR2 YSYEKL. The CDR3 has 13 residues. V was pared by 3 bases and J by 4 bases, with 7 bases between.

This clonotype was detected only a few times. The rearrangement links TRBV4-1 to TRBJ2-5; tentative D call: TRBD2 (6 bases). Germline V gives CDR1 MGHRA, CDR2 YSYEKL. The CDR3 runs 16 residues. V lost 3 bases and J 3 bases, leaving 17 bases between the germline ends. The CDR3 DNA reads as TGCGCCAGCAGCCATCCCGGCGGGGCCGGGGAAGAGACCCAGTACTTC. It translates to CASSHPGGAGEETQYF.

This clonotype has just a few counts. The gene calls are TRBV4-1 and TRBJ2-3; TRBD2 might be the D (7 bases). The V end was cut by 1 base, the J end by 5 bases, with 13 bases between. From germline, CDR1 is MGHRA and CDR2 YSYEKL. CDR3 length: 15 amino acids. This chain's CDR3 is CASSQAGGRVDTQYF. DNA for the CDR3: TGCGCCAGCAGCCAAGCGGGGGGCCGGGTAGATACGCAGTATTTT.

A note on this clonotype: The junction shows a germline mismatch at one end, possibly a read error. V usage is TRBV6-2 or TRBV6-3 and J usage is TRBJ1-5; D may be TRBD1 (5 bases). This CDR3 has 18 amino acids. Germline CDR1 and CDR2: MNHEY and SVGEGT. CDR3 bases: TGTGCCAGCAGTTACCAAGAGGGGAGGTATGTGAGCAATCAGCTCCAGCATTTT. Residues: CASSYQEGRYVSNQLQHF.

In its sample, this clonotype was seen once. The CDR3 coding sequence is TGTGCCAGCAGGGGGACCGACTCCCATGAAGCTTTCTTT. Its protein is CASRGTDSHEAFF. The chain uses TRBV7-9 and TRBJ1-1, with D possibly TRBD1 on 5 matching bases. Trimming stripped 6 bases from V and 7 bases from J, with 15 bases between. There are 13 residues in the CDR3. The V gene's germline CDR1 is SEHNR and CDR2 FQNEAQ (reference sequence). The full variable domain, rest sourced from reference TRBV7-9 and TRBJ1-1, is DTGVSQNPRHKITKRGQNVTFRCDPISEHNRLYWYRQTLGQGPEFLTYFQNEAQLEKSRLLSDRFSAERPKGSFSTLEIQRTEQGDSAMYLCASRGTDSHEAFFGQGTRLTVV.

Ten or more counts support this clonotype. The genes are TRBV29-1 and TRBJ2-7; TRBD2 matches 14 bases. The CDR3 contains 16 residues. With 6 bases clipped from V and 4 bases from J, the junction kept 11 bases outside the gene matches. Germline V gene lookup returns CDR1 SQVTM and CDR2 ANQGSEA. Here the CDR3 reads CSVDGLAGGSFYEQYF. DNA of the CDR3: TGCAGCGTCGACGGACTAGCGGGGGGCTCCTTTTACGAGCAGTACTTC.

The chain joins TRBV19 to TRBJ1-2; D is ambiguous. Germline CDR1 is LNHDA and CDR2 is SQIVND (reference sequence). The V gene lost 7 bases and the J gene lost 4 bases, with 22 bases spanning the gap. The CDR3 has 16 amino acids. DNA for the CDR3: TGTGCCAGTAATCCGGAGCCCGGGTCAACTTTCTATGGCTACACCTTC. This encodes CASNPEPGSTFYGYTF. The full variable domain, in which reference TRBV19 and TRBJ1-2 provide the parts outside the CDR3, is DGGITQSPKYLFRKEGQNVTLSCEQNLNHDAMYWYRQDPGQGLRLIYYSQIVNDFQKGDIAEGYSVSREKKESFPLTVTSAQKNPTAFYLCASNPEPGSTFYGYTFGSGTRLTVV.

This clonotype was detected a few times. A read error may be the cause here, since a much bigger clone is one base away. This sequence joins TRBV10-2 and TRBJ1-2, with 7 nucleotides matching TRBD1. Germline V gene lookup returns CDR1 WSHSY and CDR2 SAAADI. CDR3 length equals 14 residues. CDR3 sequence: CAGSEQTGYYGYTF. CDR3 bases: TGCGCCGGCAGTGAGCAGACAGGGTACTATGGCTACACCTTC.

This clonotype has just a few counts. The chain uses TRBV6-2 or TRBV6-3 and TRBJ1-1; D is ambiguous. Trimming pared 4 bases from V and 3 bases from J, leaving 12 bases between. Germline V gene lookup returns CDR1 MNHEY and CDR2 SVGEGT. The CDR3 is made up of 14 amino acids. The CDR3 coding sequence is TGTGCCAGCAGTTTCGGGGTTCCGGACACTGAAGCTTTCTTT. It translates to CASSFGVPDTEAFF.

V usage is TRBV5-1 and J usage is TRBJ1-1, with D perhaps matching TRBD1 (5 bases). Trimming took 0 bases from V and 7 from J, leaving 19 bases between them. The germline V gene has CDR1 SGHRS and CDR2 YFSETQ. This CDR3 region has 16 residues. CDR3 nucleotides: TGCGCCAGCAGCTTGGATTTGGGACCGGGGAAGGGTGAAGCTTTCTTT. It yields the protein CASSLDLGPGKGEAFF. Using reference TRBV5-1 and TRBJ1-1 for the parts outside the CDR3, the full variable domain is KAGVTQTPRYLIKTRGQQVTLSCSPISGHRSVSWYQQTPGQGLQFLFEYFSETQRNKGNFPGRFSGRQFSNSRSEMNVSTLELGDSALYLCASSLDLGPGKGEAFFGQGTRLTVV.

The chain employs TRBV7-9 and TRBJ1-5; D unresolved. The CDR3 has 16 amino acids. Looked up from germline, CDR1 is SEHNR and CDR2 is FQNEAQ (reference sequence). Trimming stripped 1 base from V and 0 bases from J, with 10 bases between. The CDR3 spells CASSLVDGDSNQPQHF. CDR3 DNA: TGTGCCAGCAGCTTAGTGGACGGTGATAGCAATCAGCCCCAGCATTTT.

Here the CDR3 reads CSVERRPDGYTF. The DNA of the CDR3 is TGCAGCGTTGAACGTCGACCTGATGGCTACACCTTC. The chain carries TRBV29-1 and TRBJ1-2; D unresolved. The germline V gene encodes CDR1 SQVTM and CDR2 ANQGSEA. This CDR3 comprises 12 residues. Trimming stripped 2 bases from V and 6 bases from J, with 10 bases between.

The chain joins TRBV29-1 to TRBJ2-7, with 7 bases identical to TRBD1. V was clipped by 3 bases and J by 4 bases; unmatched bases: 15. The CDR3 covers 16 residues. Germline V gene data show CDR1 as SQVTM and CDR2 as ANQGSEA. The CDR3 region has the DNA TGCAGCGTTGACGGGATAGGGGGCCCCGCTCCGTACGAGCAGTACTTC. Protein: CSVDGIGGPAPYEQYF.

Ten or more counts support this clonotype. The chain uses TRBV15 and TRBJ2-1; the match to TRBD2 covers 7 bases. The CDR3 is 15 residues long. CDR1 is LNHNV, CDR2 YYDKDF, per germline (reference sequence). Germline trimming cut 0 bases from V and 7 bases from J; bases unmatched to any gene: 6. CDR3 residues: CATSRELGGGNEQFF. The CDR3 DNA reads as TGTGCCACCAGCAGAGAACTGGGCGGGGGTAATGAGCAGTTCTTC. Looking up the rest from reference TRBV15 and TRBJ2-1 gives the full variable domain: DAMVIQNPRYQVTQFGKPVTLSCSQTLNHNVMYWYQQKSSQAPKLLFHYYDKDFNNEADTPDNFQSRRPNTSFCFLDIRSPGLGDTAMYLCATSRELGGGNEQFFGPGTRLTVL.